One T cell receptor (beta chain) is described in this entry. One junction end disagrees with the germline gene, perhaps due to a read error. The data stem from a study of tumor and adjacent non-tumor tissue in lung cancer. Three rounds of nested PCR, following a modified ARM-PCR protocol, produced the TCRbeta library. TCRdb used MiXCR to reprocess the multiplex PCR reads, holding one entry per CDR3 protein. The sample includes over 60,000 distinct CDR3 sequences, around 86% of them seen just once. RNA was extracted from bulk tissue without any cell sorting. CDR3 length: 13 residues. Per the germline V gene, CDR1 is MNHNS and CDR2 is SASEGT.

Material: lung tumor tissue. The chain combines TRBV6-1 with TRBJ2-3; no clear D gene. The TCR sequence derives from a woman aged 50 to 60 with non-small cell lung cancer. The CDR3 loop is CASSRNNVDTQYF. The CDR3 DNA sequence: TGTGCAAGCAGTCGGAACAATGTAGATACGCAGTATTTT.